Each of the 30 T cell receptor beta chains below was sequenced from the same sample in a study of molecular identifiers for immune sequencing clone quantification. TCRdb re-analysed the PCR reads in MiXCR, keeping a single row per CDR3 protein. This table has 20,000 to 30,000 distinct CDR3 sequences, roughly 18% appearing once. Material: naive CD8+ T cells from blood, with Jurkat cell RNA spiked in. Stated subset: FACS-sorted CD8+CD4-CCR7+CD45RA+ naive T cells. The receptors shown here come from a human donor in good health. Some libraries in this study had Jurkat cell RNA spiked in.

Ten or more counts support this clonotype. The J gene is TRBJ2-7, the V gene TRBV9, with TRBD1 identical over 10 bases. Germline values: CDR1 SGDLS, CDR2 YYNGEE. CDR3 length equals 15 residues. Trimming took 3 bases from V and 2 from J; bases not matched to a gene: 5. CDR3 sequence reads: CASSAGQGPAYEQYF. CDR3 coding DNA: TGTGCCAGCAGCGCGGGACAGGGGCCAGCCTACGAGCAGTACTTC.

A remark on this clonotype: This clone may be a read error of a much larger clone one base away. The CDR3 end shows no conserved phenylalanine or tryptophan, and so a read error is likely. The limits of the CDR3 on the DNA are not certain, so only TCRdb's listed CDR3 is given. The gene calls are TRBV21-1 and TRBJ2-7; the table's D gene call, TRBD2, was not cross checked with the DNA. TRBV21-1 is marked as a pseudogene. The CDR3 is 12 amino acids in total, end residues counted. The CDR3 sequence: CASSSLVYEQYL.

This clonotype has at least ten counts. The chain carries TRBV6-1 and TRBJ1-5; 7 nucleotides align to TRBD1. Germline CDR1 reads MNHNS; CDR2 reads SASEGT. With 7 bases clipped from V and 0 bases from J, the junction kept 15 bases outside the gene matches. There are 18 residues in the CDR3. For the CDR3, the DNA is TGTGCCAGCATGGAGGACCCAAACTACAGGGGTAGCAATCAGCCCCAGCATTTT. It translates to CASMEDPNYRGSNQPQHF.

This clonotype was recorded many times. The J gene is TRBJ2-2, the V gene TRBV20-1; D is undetermined. V shed 2 bases and J shed 3 bases, with 4 bases lying between them. Germline V gene lookup returns CDR1 DFQATT and CDR2 SNEGSKA (reference sequence). CDR3 length equals 12 residues. The CDR3 bases are TGCAGTGCTAGATGGCACACCGGGGAGCTGTTTTTT. Its translation: CSARWHTGELFF.

This clonotype was detected many times. This sequence joins TRBV20-1 and TRBJ2-1; the D call may be TRBD1 or TRBD2 (5 bases each). Trimming removed 0 bases at V and 8 bases at J, with 8 bases between. The CDR3 length is 12 residues. Germline lookup yields CDR1 DFQATT and CDR2 SNEGSKA (reference sequence). For the CDR3, the DNA is TGCAGTGCTAGAGAGTGGGGGTATGAGCAGTTCTTC. Translating gives CSAREWGYEQFF.

This clonotype has only a few counts. A read error may explain this, as a much larger clone is one base away. The J gene is TRBJ2-7, the V gene TRBV6-2 or TRBV6-3; D remains unclear. Germline CDR1 MNHEY, CDR2 SVGEGT. The CDR3 runs to 13 residues. This CDR3 reads CAGSYNGVSEQYF. CDR3 in DNA: TGTGCCGGCAGTTATAACGGAGTAAGCGAGCAGTACTTC.

At least ten counts were recorded for this clonotype. The V gene is TRBV7-9, the J gene TRBJ2-3; no clear D. V lost 7 bases and J lost 2, with 7 bases in between. The germline V gene has CDR1 SEHNR and CDR2 FQNEAQ (reference sequence). This CDR3 contains 12 residues. The CDR3 region is CASTSYTDTQYF. CDR3 nucleotide sequence: TGTGCCAGCACATCGTACACAGATACGCAGTATTTT.

On this clonotype itself: A much larger clone lies one base from this, so it may be a read error. The J gene is TRBJ1-3, the V gene TRBV28; no firm D call. Germline V gene lookup returns CDR1 MDHEN and CDR2 SYDVKM. This CDR3 contains 13 residues. CDR3 protein: CASSLWSGSTIYF. In DNA form, the CDR3 reads TGTGCCAGCAGTTTGTGGAGCGGAAGCACCATATATTTT.

In its sample, this clonotype was seen many times. The V call is TRBV6-1, the J call TRBJ2-7; 14 bases are shared with TRBD2. CDR1 is MNHNS and CDR2 is SASEGT in the germline V gene. The CDR3 extends over 15 amino acids. Trimming took 4 bases from V and 4 from J; bases not matched to a gene: 3. The CDR3 DNA reads as TGTGCCAGCAGTGTGACTAGCGGGAGGGATTACGAGCAGTACTTC. Translation: CASSVTSGRDYEQYF.

This clonotype was observed many times. The J gene is TRBJ2-7, the V gene TRBV3-1, with unresolved D. This CDR3 contains 15 residues. The V gene's germline CDR1 is LGHDT and CDR2 YNNKEL (reference sequence). V dropped 0 bases and J dropped 4 bases, with 13 bases sitting between them. CDR3 residues: CASSQDGPGFYEQYF. CDR3 nucleotides: TGTGCCAGCAGCCAAGATGGCCCGGGTTTTTACGAGCAGTACTTC.

For this clonotype: Since a much larger clone is just one base distant, this may be a read error. The genes are TRBV4-1 and TRBJ2-5; tentatively, D is TRBD1 (5 bases). The CDR3 loop spans 15 amino acids. The germline CDR1 and CDR2 sequences are MGHRA and YSYEKL. The CDR3 nucleotides read TGCGCCAGCAGCCTAAGAAGAACAGGCCAAGAGACCCAGCACTTC. Protein product: CASSLRRTGQETQHF.

In its sample, this clonotype was seen many times. The chain carries TRBV2 and TRBJ1-4, with D tentatively TRBD1 (5 bases). Germline CDR1 is SNHLY and CDR2 is FYNNEI. This CDR3 is 16 amino acids long. V dropped 0 bases and J dropped 3 bases, with 11 bases sitting between them. The DNA for the CDR3 is TGTGCCAGCAGTGAAGCCCCATGGGGGGCTAATGAAAAACTGTTTTTT. It yields the protein CASSEAPWGANEKLFF.

This clonotype is judged medium-sized. The chain has TRBV4-1 and TRBJ1-5; D unclear. The CDR3 has 15 amino acids. Trimming shortened V by 0 bases and J by 11 bases, and 17 bases separated the two germline ends. CDR1 and CDR2 (germline): MGHRA, YSYEKL. CDR3 amino acids: CASSQDQVEAATQHF. As DNA, the CDR3 is TGCGCCAGCAGCCAAGATCAGGTCGAGGCCGCTACCCAGCATTTT.

This clonotype has at least ten counts. The chain joins TRBV7-9 to TRBJ2-3; D remains unclear. Germline values: CDR1 SEHNR, CDR2 FQNEAQ (reference sequence). There are 14 residues in the CDR3. The V and J ends lost 7 bases and 6 bases respectively, with 17 bases between them. The CDR3 loop reads CASNFGLRADTQYF. The CDR3 nucleotides read TGTGCCAGCAACTTCGGCCTTCGAGCGGATACGCAGTATTTT.

This clonotype was found many times. The chain joins TRBV15 to TRBJ1-5, with no clear D. V was cut by 0 bases and J by 3 bases, with 9 bases left in between. Germline V lookup: CDR1 LNHNV, CDR2 YYDKDF (reference sequence). The CDR3 covers 15 residues. The CDR3 sequence is CATSRDSHINQPQHF. The CDR3 region has the DNA TGTGCCACCAGCAGAGATTCCCATATCAATCAGCCCCAGCATTTT.

This clonotype was counted at least ten times. This chain connects TRBV25-1 to TRBJ1-4; TRBD1 is a possible D gene (5 bases). The CDR3 sequence is 13 residues long. CDR1 is MGHDK and CDR2 is SYGVNS in the germline V gene. Trimming stripped 4 bases from V and 7 bases from J, with 10 bases between. CDR3 in DNA: TGTGCCAGCAGTGCGCCAGGGTTTGAAAAACTGTTTTTT. This encodes CASSAPGFEKLFF.

This clonotype was detected ten times or more. The V call is TRBV6-5, the J call TRBJ2-1; 8 bases are a match to TRBD2. J gave up 4 bases and V 8 bases, and 4 bases lay outside the gene matches. CDR3 size: 13 residues. Germline V CDR1 and CDR2: MNHEY, SVGAGI. The CDR3 coding sequence is TGTGCCAGCCAAGCGGGGGCGTACAATGAGCAGTTCTTC. Protein product: CASQAGAYNEQFF.

This clonotype counts as medium-sized. The rearrangement joins TRBV3-1 to TRBJ2-7, with D unresolved. V was cut by 0 bases and J by 3 bases, with 6 bases left in between. The germline V gene encodes CDR1 LGHDT and CDR2 YNNKEL (reference sequence). This CDR3 region has 13 residues. In DNA, the CDR3 is TGTGCCAGCAGCCAAGAGGGCTACTACGAGCAGTACTTC. Its translation is CASSQEGYYEQYF.

This clonotype rates as medium-sized. The chain carries TRBV30 and TRBJ2-2; D is undetermined. Trimming removed 0 bases at V and 8 bases at J, with 10 bases between. The germline V gene encodes CDR1 GTSNPN and CDR2 SVGIG (reference sequence). The CDR3 has 13 amino acids. In nucleotides, the CDR3 is TGTGCCTGGAGTGTCGTCACCCAAGGGGAGCTGTTTTTT. Translation gives CAWSVVTQGELFF.

This chain joins TRBV7-9 and TRBJ1-2; D is unclear. The CDR3 loop spans 15 amino acids. V was pared by 6 bases and J by 2 bases, with 16 bases between. Per germline, CDR1 SEHNR and CDR2 FQNEAQ (reference sequence). CDR3 region: CASSHSTNFNYGYTF. The CDR3 nucleotides are TGTGCCAGCAGTCACTCGACAAATTTCAACTATGGCTACACCTTC.

This clonotype is labeled medium-sized (0.01 to 0.1%). The chain combines TRBV29-1 with TRBJ1-1; D not resolved. The CDR3 has 10 amino acids. The germline CDR1 and CDR2 sequences are SQVTM and ANQGSEA. V was clipped by 7 bases and J by 0 bases, with 3 bases between them. CDR3 DNA: TGCAGCGGGCTGAACACTGAAGCTTTCTTT. The encoded protein is CSGLNTEAFF.

About this clonotype: This may be a read error: a much more frequent sequence differs by one nucleotide. V is TRBV3-1 and J is TRBJ2-1; TRBD1 might be the D (6 bases). V shed 4 bases and J shed 4 bases, with 17 bases lying between them. The CDR3 loop spans 16 amino acids. Per the germline V gene, CDR1 is LGHDT and CDR2 is YNNKEL (reference sequence). The CDR3 sequence is CASSRERGHLYNEQFF. The CDR3 nucleotides are TGTGCCAGCAGCCGTGAGAGGGGACACCTTTACAATGAGCAGTTCTTC.

This clonotype was seen many times. The CDR3 here is CASSDNEQFF. CDR3 bases: TGTGCCAGCTCGGATAATGAGCAGTTCTTC. The chain carries TRBV6-2 or TRBV6-3 and TRBJ2-1; D remains ambiguous. V shed 8 bases and J shed 7 bases, with 6 bases lying between them. Looked up from germline, CDR1 is MNHEY and CDR2 is SVGEGT. This CDR3 comprises 10 residues.

This clonotype was picked up many times. V usage is TRBV6-7 and J usage is TRBJ2-4; TRBD1 agrees at 8 bases. TRBV6-7 is annotated as an ORF whose role is uncertain. The CDR3 runs to 17 residues. J lost 0 bases, V lost 2 bases, and 6 bases had no gene match. CDR3: CASSYVDRGLAKNIQYF. For the CDR3, the DNA is TGTGCCAGCAGTTACGTCGACAGGGGTTTAGCCAAAAACATTCAGTACTTC.

This clonotype was found many times. This chain connects TRBV28 to TRBJ2-1; possible D gene TRBD1, 5 bases. Germline loops: CDR1 MDHEN, CDR2 SYDVKM. This CDR3 spans 15 amino acids. V lost 4 bases and J 0 bases, leaving 10 bases between the germline ends. The CDR3 DNA reads as TGTGCCAGCAGTTGGTCAGGGAACTCCTACAATGAGCAGTTCTTC. Its translation is CASSWSGNSYNEQFF.

The V call is TRBV5-1, the J call TRBJ2-3; D ambiguous. The CDR3 length is 12 residues. Germline CDR1 reads SGHRS; CDR2 reads YFSETQ. V lost 0 bases and J lost 6, with 5 bases in between. CDR3 sequence reads: CASSLGRDTQYF. The CDR3 nucleotides read TGCGCCAGCAGCTTGGGAAGGGATACGCAGTATTTT.

As for this clonotype: Possible read error: a much larger clone is one base away. The V and J genes are TRBV18 and TRBJ1-4; D ambiguous. The CDR3 runs to 12 residues. Germline V gene lookup returns CDR1 KGHSH and CDR2 LQKENI. CDR3 in DNA: TGTGCCTGCTCACCGGACCCCGCAGAGATGTTTTTT. Its protein product is CACSPDPAEMFF. Full variable domain (outside the CDR3, taken from reference TRBV18 and TRBJ1-4): NAGVMQNPRHLVRRRGQEARLRCSPMKGHSHVYWYRQLPEEGLKFMVYLQKENIIDESGMPKERFSAEFPKEGPSILRIQQVVRGDSAAYFCACSPDPAEMFFGSGTQLSVL.

About this clonotype itself: Given a much more abundant clone one base away, this may be a read error. The chain links TRBV30 to TRBJ2-1; 7 bases agree with TRBD2. Trimming at V came to 4 bases and at J to 4 bases, leaving 4 bases not matched to a gene. The germline V gene encodes CDR1 GTSNPN and CDR2 SVGIG (reference sequence). This CDR3 has 13 amino acids. The CDR3 is CAWTSGAYNEQFF. In DNA, the CDR3 is TGTGCCTGGACCAGCGGGGCATACAATGAGCAGTTCTTC.

The gene calls are TRBV11-2 and TRBJ1-2, with a weak D call TRBD1 (6 bases). Germline CDR1 is SGHAT and CDR2 is FQNNGV. The V and J ends lost 5 bases and 4 bases respectively, with 14 bases between them. The CDR3 loop spans 14 amino acids. The CDR3 is CASSPTGFSYGYTF. Here the CDR3 DNA reads TGTGCCAGCAGCCCGACAGGATTCAGCTATGGCTACACCTTC.

This clonotype was seen many times. The chain combines TRBV29-1 with TRBJ1-1; D remains ambiguous. Per germline, CDR1 SQVTM and CDR2 ANQGSEA. The CDR3 runs 10 residues. V dropped 8 bases and J dropped 3 bases, with 7 bases sitting between them. The CDR3 DNA reads TGCAGCACCCGGGACACTGAAGCTTTCTTT. Translated, it gives CSTRDTEAFF.